Presented here are 22 T cell receptor beta chains from one specimen sequenced in a study of blood T cell repertoires in COVID-19. Profiled with immunoSEQ multiplex PCR; TCRdb holds only in-frame clones, not every one. This sample has 200,000 to 250,000 clones; 60% to 85% occur once, and the top ten carry under 8.5%. What was sequenced was peripheral blood. All receptors come from a woman aged 70-85 years with acute or convalescent COVID-19.

The chain is built from TRBV9 and TRBJ2-5; 11 nucleotides agree with TRBD2. This CDR3 contains 16 residues. With V trimmed by 0 bases and J by 5 bases, 6 bases remained unmatched. Germline V gives CDR1 SGDLS, CDR2 YYNGEE. CDR3 sequence (DNA): TGTGCCAGCAGCGTAGCGCTAGCGGGGGGCCGGGAGACCCAGTACTTC. It encodes CASSVALAGGRETQYF.

The gene calls are TRBV24-1 and TRBJ2-7; 8 bases map to TRBD1. V trimming: 10 bases; J trimming: 0 bases; junction bases outside the gene matches: 4. This CDR3 spans 13 amino acids. Germline CDR1 and CDR2: KGHDR and SFDVKD. CDR3 region: CATRTGSSYEQYF. CDR3 DNA sequence: TGTGCCACTCGGACAGGGAGCTCCTACGAGCAGTACTTC.

This rearrangement joins TRBV7-2 to TRBJ2-2; 7 positions agree with TRBD1. Germline CDR1 reads SGHTA; CDR2 reads FQGNSA. Trimming took 4 bases from V and 4 from J; bases not matched to a gene: 9. The CDR3 consists of 16 residues. The CDR3 spells CASSSVSGGSTGELFF. In DNA form, the CDR3 reads TGTGCCAGCAGCTCGGTATCAGGGGGAAGCACCGGGGAGCTGTTTTTT.

The CDR3 DNA reads as TGTGCCAGCAGCCTAAGCGGGCACGGGACCGGGGAGCTGTTTTTT. Its protein is CASSLSGHGTGELFF. The J gene is TRBJ2-2, the V gene TRBV7-3; D perhaps matches TRBD2 (6 bases). Trimming pared 5 bases from V and 5 bases from J, leaving 15 bases between. This CDR3 spans 15 amino acids. Germline CDR1 SGHTA, CDR2 FQGTGA.

The J gene is TRBJ2-4, the V gene TRBV7-9, with D maybe TRBD1 (5 bases). CDR1 is SEHNR, CDR2 FQNEAQ, per germline (reference sequence). V dropped 6 bases and J dropped 7 bases, with 16 bases sitting between them. This CDR3 spans 14 amino acids. DNA for the CDR3: TGTGCCAGCAGGCCACGTGTGGCAGGGAACATTCAGTACTTC. Protein: CASRPRVAGNIQYF.

This chain joins TRBV20-1 and TRBJ2-1, with TRBD2 identical over 9 bases. With 3 bases clipped from V and 10 bases from J, the junction kept 4 bases outside the gene matches. CDR1 and CDR2 (germline): DFQATT, SNEGSKA (reference sequence). CDR3 length: 12 amino acids. CDR3 sequence: CSASPTSGEQFF. As DNA, the CDR3 is TGCAGTGCTAGTCCCACTAGCGGGGAGCAGTTCTTC.

The CDR3 DNA reads as TGTGCCAGCAGCGTAGGTGGGACTAGCTTGAACGAGCAGTACTTC. It translates to CASSVGGTSLNEQYF. This chain links TRBV9 with TRBJ2-7, with 9 bases matching TRBD2. The CDR3 runs 15 residues. The V gene end was trimmed by 0 bases and the J gene end by 5 bases; junction bases not matched to a gene: 6. Germline values: CDR1 SGDLS, CDR2 YYNGEE.

This clone came up a few times. The chain recombines TRBV6-5 with TRBJ2-7, with 9 bases aligning to TRBD1. The CDR3 length is 14 residues. V lost 6 bases and J lost 2; bases outside the gene matches: 5. CDR1 MNHEY and CDR2 SVGAGI come from the germline V gene. The CDR3, as DNA: TGTGCCAGCAGGGGGACAGGGCTGACCTACGAGCAGTACTTC. Translated, it gives CASRGTGLTYEQYF.

The rearrangement uses TRBV11-1 and TRBJ2-7, with 12 bases identical to TRBD2. The V segment lost 6 bases and the J segment 6 bases; nucleotides outside the gene matches: 3. Germline-derived CDR1 and CDR2 are SGHAT and FQDESV (reference sequence). This CDR3 comprises 13 residues. The CDR3 reads CASRLAGGSEQYF. CDR3 DNA sequence: TGTGCCAGCAGGCTAGCGGGGGGGAGCGAGCAGTACTTC. Drawing the rest from reference TRBV11-1 and TRBJ2-7, the complete variable domain is EAEVAQSPRYKITEKSQAVAFWCDPISGHATLYWYRQILGQGPELLVQFQDESVVDDSQLPKDRFSAERLKGVDSTLKIQPAELGDSAMYLCASRLAGGSEQYFGPGTRLTVT.

This chain connects TRBV7-3 to TRBJ2-5; D is undetermined. CDR1 and CDR2 from the germline V gene are SGHTA and FQGTGA. This CDR3 region has 13 residues. V dropped 1 base and J dropped 4 bases, with 7 bases sitting between them. The CDR3 reads CASSLNSRETQYF. In DNA, the CDR3 is TGTGCCAGCAGCTTAAATTCCCGAGAGACCCAGTACTTC.

The chain employs TRBV3-1 (or the pseudogene TRBV3-2) and TRBJ1-1; D perhaps matches TRBD1 (6 bases). CDR1 and CDR2 (germline): LGHDT, YNNKEL (reference sequence). This CDR3 has 15 residues. Trimming cost V 4 bases and J 4 bases, with 16 bases left between them. CDR3 coding DNA: TGTGCCAGCAGCCCCTCGTGGGGGGGCGGCACTGAAGCTTTCTTT. Protein: CASSPSWGGGTEAFF.

The chain recombines TRBV19 with TRBJ2-4, with TRBD2 as a possible D gene (6 bases). V dropped 7 bases and J dropped 8 bases, with 24 bases sitting between them. Germline V CDR1 and CDR2: LNHDA, SQIVND (reference sequence). The CDR3 length is 16 residues. The CDR3 is CASMNRGGRGPDIQYF. As DNA, the CDR3 is TGTGCCAGTATGAATCGCGGTGGGCGGGGCCCGGACATTCAGTACTTC.

The V and J genes are TRBV7-2 and TRBJ2-3; tentatively, D is TRBD2 (6 bases). With 0 bases removed from V and 4 bases from J, the gap between germline ends came to 11 bases. Germline V gene data show CDR1 as SGHTA and CDR2 as FQGNSA. The CDR3 sequence is 15 residues long. The CDR3 sequence is CASSLAAGLADTQYF. The CDR3 DNA is TGTGCCAGCAGCTTAGCGGCGGGACTGGCAGATACGCAGTATTTT.

The chain joins TRBV27 to TRBJ1-4; D is unclear. Germline-derived CDR1 and CDR2 are MNHEY and SMNVEV (reference sequence). V lost 4 bases to trimming and J lost 8 bases, with 8 bases between them. This CDR3 comprises 12 residues. CDR3 DNA: TGTGCCAGCAGTTCTCCCCCGGAAAAACTGTTTTTT. The encoded protein is CASSSPPEKLFF.

J is TRBJ2-3 and V is TRBV6-1; D unresolved. The germline gives CDR1 MNHNS, CDR2 SASEGT. Trimming took off 2 bases at V and 7 bases at J, with 7 bases between the two ends. This CDR3 has 12 residues. The CDR3 reads CASSEMRHTQYF. CDR3 sequence (DNA): TGTGCCAGCAGTGAAATGCGGCATACGCAGTATTTT.

The chain joins TRBV6-5 to TRBJ1-5; 7 bases line up with TRBD1. Germline trimming cut 10 bases from V and 7 bases from J; bases unmatched to any gene: 16. Germline CDR1 MNHEY, CDR2 SVGAGI. This CDR3 contains 15 residues. In nucleotides, the CDR3 is TGTGCCAACAAGTGGGGCAGGGGGGAGGAACAGCCCCAGCATTTT. Its protein is CANKWGRGEEQPQHF.

The chain combines TRBV19 with TRBJ2-5, with 13 nucleotides matching TRBD2. V was pared by 3 bases and J by 5 bases, with 9 bases of the junction left unmatched. CDR3 length: 17 amino acids. Per germline, CDR1 LNHDA and CDR2 SQIVND (reference sequence). CDR3 sequence (DNA): TGTGCCAGTAGTATGGGGTTTAGGACTAGCGGGGGCGAGACCCAGTACTTC. This translates into CASSMGFRTSGGETQYF.

The rearrangement joins TRBV2 to TRBJ2-7; TRBD2 aligns across 15 bases. Per germline, CDR1 SNHLY and CDR2 FYNNEI. Trimming removed 4 bases from V and 4 bases from J; junction bases left unmatched: 2. This CDR3 has 15 amino acids. CDR3 bases: TGTGCCAGCAGTGTGGGGACTAGCGGGGGGTACGAGCAGTACGTC. Protein product: CASSVGTSGGYEQYV.

The table lists this clone with a count of one. The rearrangement links TRBV3-1 (or the pseudogene TRBV3-2) to TRBJ2-1, with TRBD2 matching 8 bases. Trimming took 2 bases from V and 7 from J; bases not matched to a gene: 7. Germline V gene lookup returns CDR1 LGHDT and CDR2 YNNKEL (reference sequence). CDR3 size: 15 residues. The chain's CDR3 is CASSQPGLDLNEQFF. The CDR3 DNA sequence: TGTGCCAGCAGCCAACCGGGACTAGATTTGAATGAGCAGTTCTTC.

This clone was detected a few times. The chain employs TRBV5-4 and TRBJ1-2, with D possibly matching TRBD1 (6 bases). The CDR3 is made up of 14 amino acids. Germline V gene data show CDR1 as SGHNT and CDR2 as YYREEE (reference sequence). V lost 4 bases to trimming and J lost 8 bases, with 18 bases between them. The CDR3: CASSKDRPNVGYTF. CDR3 DNA sequence: TGTGCCAGCAGCAAAGACAGGCCTAACGTCGGCTACACCTTC.

The CDR3 DNA reads TGTGCCAGCAGCCGAGGAGGGACTAGCGGGGATCGGAAGCAGTACTTC. Translating gives CASSRGGTSGDRKQYF. The chain uses TRBV6-2 or TRBV6-3 and TRBJ2-7, with TRBD2 identical over 13 bases. The CDR3 contains 16 residues. Germline assignment: CDR1 MNHEY and CDR2 SVGEGT. V lost 6 bases and J lost 8; bases outside the gene matches: 13.

This chain uses TRBV6-6 with TRBJ2-7; 10 nucleotides match TRBD1. Germline V CDR1 and CDR2: MNHNY, SVGAGI (reference sequence). The trim removed 7 bases at V and 2 bases at J, leaving 8 bases unmatched. The CDR3 is 15 residues long. The CDR3 sequence: CASTARTGGPYEQYV. The CDR3 DNA is TGTGCCAGCACCGCAAGGACAGGGGGACCCTACGAGCAGTACGTC.